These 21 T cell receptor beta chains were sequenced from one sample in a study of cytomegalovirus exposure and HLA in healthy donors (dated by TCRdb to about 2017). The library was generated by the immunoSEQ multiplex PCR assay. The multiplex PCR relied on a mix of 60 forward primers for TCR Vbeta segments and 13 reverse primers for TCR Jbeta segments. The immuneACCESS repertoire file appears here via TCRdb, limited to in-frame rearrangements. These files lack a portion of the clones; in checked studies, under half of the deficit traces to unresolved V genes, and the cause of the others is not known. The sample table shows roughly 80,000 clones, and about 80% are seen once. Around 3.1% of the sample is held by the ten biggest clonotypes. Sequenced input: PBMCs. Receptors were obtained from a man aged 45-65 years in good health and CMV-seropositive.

CDR3 amino acids: CASTRQGAYEQYF. The DNA for the CDR3 is TGTGCCAGCACGCGACAGGGGGCCTACGAGCAGTACTTC. The gene calls are TRBV2 and TRBJ2-5, with 9 bases fitting TRBD1. Matching the DNA end better, TRBJ2-7 makes the J call doubtful. The germline V gene has CDR1 SNHLY and CDR2 FYNNEI. CDR3 length: 13 residues.

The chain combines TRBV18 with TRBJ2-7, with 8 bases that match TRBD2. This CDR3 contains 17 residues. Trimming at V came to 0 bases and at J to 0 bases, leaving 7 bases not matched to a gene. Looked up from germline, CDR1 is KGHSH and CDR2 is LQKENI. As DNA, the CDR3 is TGTGCCAGCTCACCACCGGGGACTAGTCTTAGCTCCTACGAGCAGTACTTC. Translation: CASSPPGTSLSSYEQYF.

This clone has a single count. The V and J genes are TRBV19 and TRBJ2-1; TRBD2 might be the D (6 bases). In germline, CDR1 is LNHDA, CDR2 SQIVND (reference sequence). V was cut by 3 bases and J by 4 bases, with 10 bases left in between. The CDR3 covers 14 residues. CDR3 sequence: CASSMAGLYNEQFF. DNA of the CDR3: TGTGCCAGTAGTATGGCGGGACTTTACAATGAGCAGTTCTTC.

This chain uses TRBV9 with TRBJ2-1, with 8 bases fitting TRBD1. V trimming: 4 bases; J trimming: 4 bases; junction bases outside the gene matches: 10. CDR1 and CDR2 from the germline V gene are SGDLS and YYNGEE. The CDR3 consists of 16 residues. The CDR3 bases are TGTGCCAGCAGCTCCACCGGGACAGGTGTTTACAATGAGCAGTTCTTC. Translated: CASSSTGTGVYNEQFF.

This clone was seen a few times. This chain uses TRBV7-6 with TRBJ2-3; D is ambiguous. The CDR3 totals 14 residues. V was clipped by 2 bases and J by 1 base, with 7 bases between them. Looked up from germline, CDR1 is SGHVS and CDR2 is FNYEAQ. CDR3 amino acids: CASSLSSRTDTQYF. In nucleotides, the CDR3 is TGTGCCAGCAGCTTATCGTCCCGCACAGATACGCAGTATTTT.

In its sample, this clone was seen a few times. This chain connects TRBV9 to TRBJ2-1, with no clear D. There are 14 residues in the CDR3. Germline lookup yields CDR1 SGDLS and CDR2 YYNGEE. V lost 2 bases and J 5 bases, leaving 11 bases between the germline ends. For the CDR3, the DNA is TGTGCCAGCAGCGTTTTACTGAATAACAATGAGCAGTTCTTC. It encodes CASSVLLNNNEQFF.

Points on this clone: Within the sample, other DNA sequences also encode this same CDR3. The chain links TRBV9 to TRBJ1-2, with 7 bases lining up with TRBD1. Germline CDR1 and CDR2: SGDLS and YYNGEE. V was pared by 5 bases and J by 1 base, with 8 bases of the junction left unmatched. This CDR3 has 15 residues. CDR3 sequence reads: CASSEGTARNYGYTF. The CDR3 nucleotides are TGTGCCAGCAGTGAGGGGACAGCGCGTAACTATGGCTACACCTTC.

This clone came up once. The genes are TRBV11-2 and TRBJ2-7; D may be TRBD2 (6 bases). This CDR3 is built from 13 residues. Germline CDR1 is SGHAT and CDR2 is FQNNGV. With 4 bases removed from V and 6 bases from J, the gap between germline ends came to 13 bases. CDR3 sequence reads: CASSSQQGGEQYF. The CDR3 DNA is TGTGCCAGCAGCTCGCAGCAGGGAGGCGAGCAGTACTTC. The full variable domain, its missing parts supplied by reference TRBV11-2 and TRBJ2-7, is EAGVAQSPRYKIIEKRQSVAFWCNPISGHATLYWYQQILGQGPKLLIQFQNNGVVDDSQLPKDRFSAERLKGVDSTLKIQPAKLEDSAVYLCASSSQQGGEQYFGPGTRLTVT.

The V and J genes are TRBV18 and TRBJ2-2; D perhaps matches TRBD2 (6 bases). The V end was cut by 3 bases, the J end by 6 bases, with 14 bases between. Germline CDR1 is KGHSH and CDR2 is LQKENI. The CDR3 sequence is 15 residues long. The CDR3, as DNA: TGTGCCAGCTCACCCTTGGAGGGTGTTTCCGGGGAGCTGTTTTTT. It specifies CASSPLEGVSGELFF.

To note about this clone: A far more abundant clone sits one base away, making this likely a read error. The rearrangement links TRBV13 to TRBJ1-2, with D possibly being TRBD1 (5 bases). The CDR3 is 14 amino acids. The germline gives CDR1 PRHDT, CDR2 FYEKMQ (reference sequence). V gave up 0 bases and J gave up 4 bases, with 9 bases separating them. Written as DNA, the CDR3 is TGTGCCAGCAGCTTAGGGGGGGGTTCCTATGGCTACACCTTC. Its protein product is CASSLGGGSYGYTF.

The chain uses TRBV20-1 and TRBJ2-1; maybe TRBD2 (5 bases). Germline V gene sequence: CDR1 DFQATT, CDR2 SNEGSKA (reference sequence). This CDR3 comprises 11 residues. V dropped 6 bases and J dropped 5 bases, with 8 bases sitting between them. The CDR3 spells CSAAEDNEQFF. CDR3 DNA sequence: TGCAGTGCCGCGGAGGACAATGAGCAGTTCTTC.

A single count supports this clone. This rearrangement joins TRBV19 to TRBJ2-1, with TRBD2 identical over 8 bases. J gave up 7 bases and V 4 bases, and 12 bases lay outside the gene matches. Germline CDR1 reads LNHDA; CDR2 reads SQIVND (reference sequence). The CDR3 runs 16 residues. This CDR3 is CASSKGREGMRNEQFF. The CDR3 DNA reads TGTGCCAGTAGTAAAGGACGGGAGGGGATGAGAAATGAGCAGTTCTTC.

In nucleotides, the CDR3 is TGTGCCAGCAGCGCTGGACAGAATTCACCCCTCCACTTT. Translating it yields CASSAGQNSPLHF. The genes are TRBV9 and TRBJ1-6; D is perhaps TRBD1 (6 bases). Trimming shortened V by 3 bases and J by 7 bases, and 8 bases separated the two germline ends. CDR3 length equals 13 residues. CDR1 SGDLS and CDR2 YYNGEE come from the germline V gene.

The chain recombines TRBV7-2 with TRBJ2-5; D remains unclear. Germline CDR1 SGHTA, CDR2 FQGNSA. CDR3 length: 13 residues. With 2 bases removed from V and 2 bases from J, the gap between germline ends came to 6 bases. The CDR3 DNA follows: TGTGCCAGCAGCTTAATCCAGCAAGAGACCCAGTACTTC. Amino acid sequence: CASSLIQQETQYF.

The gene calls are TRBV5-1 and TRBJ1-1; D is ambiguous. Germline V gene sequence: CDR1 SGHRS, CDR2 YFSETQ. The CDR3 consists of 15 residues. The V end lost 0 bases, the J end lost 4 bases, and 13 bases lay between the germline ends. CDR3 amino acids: CASSLAYDMGTEAFF. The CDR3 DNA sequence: TGCGCCAGCAGCTTGGCATATGACATGGGCACTGAAGCTTTCTTT.

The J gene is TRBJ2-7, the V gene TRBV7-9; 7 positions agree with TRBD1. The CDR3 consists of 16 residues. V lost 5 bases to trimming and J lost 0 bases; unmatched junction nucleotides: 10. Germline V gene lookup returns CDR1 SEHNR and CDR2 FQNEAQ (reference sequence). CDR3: CASSPPSGQASYEQYF. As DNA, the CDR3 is TGTGCCAGCAGCCCCCCGTCCGGACAGGCCTCCTACGAGCAGTACTTC. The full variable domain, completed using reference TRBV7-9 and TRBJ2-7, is DTGVSQNPRHKITKRGQNVTFRCDPISEHNRLYWYRQTLGQGPEFLTYFQNEAQLEKSRLLSDRFSAERPKGSFSTLEIQRTEQGDSAMYLCASSPPSGQASYEQYFGPGTRLTVT.

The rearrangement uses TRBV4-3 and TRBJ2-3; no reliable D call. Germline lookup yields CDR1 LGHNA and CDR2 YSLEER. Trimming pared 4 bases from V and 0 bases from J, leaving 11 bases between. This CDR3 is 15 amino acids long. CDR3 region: CASSRAESSTDTQYF. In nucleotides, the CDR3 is TGCGCCAGCAGCCGGGCAGAGAGTAGCACAGATACGCAGTATTTT.

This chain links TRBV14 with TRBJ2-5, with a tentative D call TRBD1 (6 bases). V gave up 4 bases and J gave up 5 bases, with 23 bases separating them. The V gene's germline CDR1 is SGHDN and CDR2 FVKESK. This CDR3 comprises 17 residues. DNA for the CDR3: TGTGCCAGCAGCCCACGTTTCTGGCAGGGGAGATTGGAGACCCAGTACTTC. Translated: CASSPRFWQGRLETQYF.

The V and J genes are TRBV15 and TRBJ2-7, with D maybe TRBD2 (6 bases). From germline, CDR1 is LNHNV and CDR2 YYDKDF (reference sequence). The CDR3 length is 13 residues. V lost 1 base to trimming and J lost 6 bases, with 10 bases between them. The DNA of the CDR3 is TGTGCCACCAGCAGAGGGGAGGATCGCGAGCAGTACTTC. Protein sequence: CATSRGEDREQYF.

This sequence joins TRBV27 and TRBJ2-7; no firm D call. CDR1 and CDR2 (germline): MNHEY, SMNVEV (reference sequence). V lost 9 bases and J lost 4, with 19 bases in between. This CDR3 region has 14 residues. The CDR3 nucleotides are TGTGCCAGTGAATCACCCTTGGAGAGGTACGAGCAGTACTTC. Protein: CASESPLERYEQYF.

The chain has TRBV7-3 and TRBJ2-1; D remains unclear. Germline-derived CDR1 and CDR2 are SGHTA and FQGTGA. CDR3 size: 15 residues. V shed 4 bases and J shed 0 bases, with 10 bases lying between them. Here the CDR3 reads CASSSGGSSYNEQFF. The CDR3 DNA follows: TGTGCCAGCAGCTCCGGCGGAAGCTCCTACAATGAGCAGTTCTTC.